The rows below give T cell receptor beta chains drawn from one sample of a study of T cell responses to AZD1222 COVID-19 vaccine. Sequencing was performed with immunoSEQ multiplex PCR; in TCRdb, only in-frame clones are kept and a portion is missing. The sample consists of some 50,000 clones, approximately 79% of them appearing once. Sequenced material: peripheral blood, taken on day 0 of MenACWY control vaccination. The receptors were sampled from an adult in good health. The CDR3 runs from the conserved cysteine through the conserved F or W. Each record gives: V gene, J gene, D gene, clone size, CDR3 DNA, CDR3 protein. The D gene is left open where the match is weak. The size of a clone is reported for some rows only, either as once, few or many, or as a class for expanded clones.

TRBV7-2,TRBJ1-2,-,-,TGTGCCAGCAGCTTAGCACGGACTTATGGCTACACCTTC,CASSLARTYGYTF
TRBV28,TRBJ1-5,-,once,TGTGCCAGCACCCTTTATGGGGGTGAGCAGCCCCAGCATTTT,CASTLYGGEQPQHF
TRBV10-3,TRBJ1-6,-,-,TGTGCCATCAGTGAGGAGACTAATTCACCCCTCCACTTT,CAISEETNSPLHF
TRBV2,TRBJ1-5,-,-,TGTGCCAGCAGTTACCTAAGGAGCAATCAGCCCCAGCATTTT,CASSYLRSNQPQHF
TRBV4-1,TRBJ1-5,-,-,TGCGCCAGCAGCCAAAAGTTCGGGCAACGTAATAGCAATCAGCCCCAGCATTTT,CASSQKFGQRNSNQPQHF
TRBV2,TRBJ1-3,-,-,TGTGCCAGCAGTGAAGCTACAACAGCTGGAAACACCATATATTTT,CASSEATTAGNTIYF
TRBV12-3/TRBV12-4,TRBJ1-5,-,-,TGTGCCAGCAGTTTCCCTCCCCAGCCCCAGCATTTT,CASSFPPQPQHF
TRBV6-1,TRBJ1-1,-,-,TGTGCCAGCAGTGAAGACGGAAAGAACACTGAAGCTTTCTTT,CASSEDGKNTEAFF
TRBV29-1,TRBJ1-2,TRBD1,-,TGCAGCGCGGAGAATCAGGGGGGAAGTGATGGCTACACCTTC,CSAENQGGSDGYTF
TRBV6-1,TRBJ2-7,TRBD1,-,TGTGCCAGCAGTGAAGCCTCCGGGACAGGGGACGAGCAGTACTTC,CASSEASGTGDEQYF
TRBV11-3,TRBJ2-1,-,-,TGTGCCAGCAGCTTAGGGGAGAGCTCCTACAATGAGCAGTTCTTC,CASSLGESSYNEQFF
TRBV28,TRBJ1-6,-,-,TGTGCCAGCAGTTTATATTCGACGAGGGGTTCACCCCTCCACTTT,CASSLYSTRGSPLHF
TRBV24-1,TRBJ1-5,-,once,TGTGCCACCAGTGATCAACAGAGTAGCGGCAATCAGCCCCAGCATTTT,CATSDQQSSGNQPQHF
TRBV30,TRBJ2-1,TRBD1,-,TGTGCCTGGGGGACAGGGAATGAGCAGTTCTTC,CAWGTGNEQFF
TRBV28,TRBJ1-1,-,-,TGTGCCAGCACGCCGTCGTTGAACACTGAAGCTTTCTTT,CASTPSLNTEAFF
TRBV2,TRBJ2-7,TRBD2,-,TGTGCGGGCGGGACTAGCGTCTACGAGCAGTACTTC,CAGGTSVYEQYF
TRBV2,TRBJ2-7,-,-,TGTGCCAGCAGAGTACAGGGACACCCCCGGATGTACGAGCAGTACTTC,CASRVQGHPRMYEQYF
TRBV6-1,TRBJ1-1,-,-,TGTGCCAGCAGTGAATCAGGAGGGTACACTGAAGCTTTCTTT,CASSESGGYTEAFF
TRBV27,TRBJ1-2,TRBD1,once,TGTGCCACCAGAGGAAGGACAGGGTATGGCTACACCTTC,CATRGRTGYGYTF
TRBV11-3,TRBJ2-7,-,-,TGTGCCAGCAGCTTAGATATGGGGGCGAACCGCTACGAGCAGTACTTC,CASSLDMGANRYEQYF
TRBV11-2,TRBJ2-3,-,-,TGTGCCAGCAGCTCCCCCCGGACTAGCACAGATACGCAGTATTTT,CASSSPRTSTDTQYF
TRBV19,TRBJ1-5,TRBD1,-,TGTGCCAGTAGTTCTCCCCACGGGACAGGGGGCCAGCCCCAGCATTTT,CASSSPHGTGGQPQHF
TRBV3-1/TRBV3-2,TRBJ2-1,TRBD2,-,TGTGCCAGCAGCCAAGATCTGGGCGGGAGGACGAATGAGCAGTTCTTC,CASSQDLGGRTNEQFF
TRBV5-3,TRBJ1-5,-,-,TGTGCCAGAAGCTTGAGTTCCCCTGTAGTAGTTCTTAGCAATCAGCCCCAGCATTTT,CARSLSSPVVVLSNQPQHF
TRBV28,TRBJ2-1,TRBD2,once,TGTGCCAGCACCAGTCTAGCGGGAGATCAGTTCTTC,CASTSLAGDQFF
TRBV11-1,TRBJ2-2,-,-,TGTGCCAGCAGACTAGGTTTCACCGGGGAGCTGTTTTTT,CASRLGFTGELFF
TRBV12-3/TRBV12-4,TRBJ2-1,-,-,TGTGCCAGCAACGGACCTCGGGATGAGCAGTTCTTC,CASNGPRDEQFF
TRBV2,TRBJ2-1,-,-,TGTGCCAGCAGTGTGGAGACAGCCTACAATGAGCAGTTCTTC,CASSVETAYNEQFF
TRBV6-4,TRBJ1-1,-,-,TGTGCCAGCAGCAGGGGCCTTGGGACTGAAGCTTTCTTT,CASSRGLGTEAFF
TRBV9,TRBJ2-2,TRBD2,-,TGTGCCAGCAGCGCCGGAAGTAGCGGGAGGGCCGGGGCGGAGCTGTTTTTT,CASSAGSSGRAGAELFF
TRBV11-2,TRBJ1-2,TRBD1,-,TGTGCCAGCAGTCTAGGCACAGGGGGCGTCTATGGCTACACCTTC,CASSLGTGGVYGYTF
TRBV12-2,TRBJ2-2,-,few,TGTGCAAGTCGCTTAGGGCGGGAGGGGATGTCGCGGACCGGGGAGCTGTTTTTT,CASRLGREGMSRTGELFF
TRBV6-6,TRBJ1-5,-,-,TGTGCCAGCAGTTACGAGGGTTATCAGCCCCAGCATTTT,CASSYEGYQPQHF
TRBV5-1,TRBJ2-1,TRBD2,-,TGCGCCAGCAGCAACTCTAGCGGGCCTGCTGGTCGGTTCTTC,CASSNSSGPAGRFF
TRBV30,TRBJ2-7,TRBD2,-,TGTGCCTGGAGTGCAAGGGCAGCGGGAGCTCCGAAGGAGCAGTACTTC,CAWSARAAGAPKEQYF
TRBV2,TRBJ2-3,TRBD2,-,TGTGCCAGCAGAGGGGGCTTAGCGGGGGGTCCCACAGATACGCAGTATTTT,CASRGGLAGGPTDTQYF
TRBV11-2,TRBJ1-5,-,-,TGTGCCAGCAGCTTAGGTGCCGGGGGCTCGGGGCCCCAGCATTTT,CASSLGAGGSGPQHF
TRBV12-3/TRBV12-4,TRBJ1-2,TRBD1,-,TGTGCCAGCAGTTGGGGACAGAGGGCTGGCTACACCTTC,CASSWGQRAGYTF
TRBV25-1,TRBJ2-5,-,-,TGTGCCAGCAGTGAGACCCACCCAGGAACTTCAGGAGAGACCCAGTACTTC,CASSETHPGTSGETQYF
TRBV6-2/TRBV6-3,TRBJ1-1,-,-,TGTGCCAGCAGTTACAACGGGATGAACACTGAAGCTTTCTTT,CASSYNGMNTEAFF
TRBV12-3/TRBV12-4,TRBJ2-7,-,-,TGTGCCAGCAGTTTCGGGGGTCCCTCCGAGCAGTACTTC,CASSFGGPSEQYF